The present entry profiles one TCR beta chain with its context. The sample is drawn from a study of blood T cell repertoires in COVID-19. Overall study: Samples came from the United States, Italy and Spain, spanning acute and convalescent COVID-19. T cells, B-cell-depleted T cells, or PBMCs supplied cDNA or gDNA.

Per the original data handling: Using reference gene primer amplification, nucleated cell counts were estimated. This table comes from immunoSEQ multiplex PCR, and its TCRdb copy is limited to in-frame clones, with some not included. V, J and clone size derive from that table, while D and trimming were established from the DNA sequence. The sample records 270,000 or so clones, approximately 88% being singletons. This CDR3 region has 18 residues. Trimming cost V 5 bases and J 6 bases; bases outside gene matches: 22. Germline loops: CDR1 LNHDA, CDR2 SQIVND (reference sequence). The sample comprised peripheral blood. The TCR sequence derives from a woman aged 35 to 49 who had recovered from COVID-19. The genes are TRBV19 and TRBJ2-7; 7 nucleotides agree with TRBD2. CDR3 residues: CASSHFRVTGGKGCEQYF. CDR3 bases: TGTGCCAGTAGTCATTTTAGGGTCACGGGGGGTAAGGGGTGCGAGCAGTACTTC.